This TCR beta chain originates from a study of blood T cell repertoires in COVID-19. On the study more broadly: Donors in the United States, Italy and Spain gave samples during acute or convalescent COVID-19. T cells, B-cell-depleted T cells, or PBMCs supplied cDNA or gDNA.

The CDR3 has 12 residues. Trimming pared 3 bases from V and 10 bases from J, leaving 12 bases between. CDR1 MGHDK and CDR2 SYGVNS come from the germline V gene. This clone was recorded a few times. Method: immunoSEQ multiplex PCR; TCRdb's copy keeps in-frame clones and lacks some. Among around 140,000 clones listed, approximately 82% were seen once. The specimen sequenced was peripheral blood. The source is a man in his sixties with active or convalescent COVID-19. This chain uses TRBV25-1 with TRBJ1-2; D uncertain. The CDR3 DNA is TGTGCCAGCAGTGACCTGACGGACTTCTACACCTTC. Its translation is CASSDLTDFYTF.